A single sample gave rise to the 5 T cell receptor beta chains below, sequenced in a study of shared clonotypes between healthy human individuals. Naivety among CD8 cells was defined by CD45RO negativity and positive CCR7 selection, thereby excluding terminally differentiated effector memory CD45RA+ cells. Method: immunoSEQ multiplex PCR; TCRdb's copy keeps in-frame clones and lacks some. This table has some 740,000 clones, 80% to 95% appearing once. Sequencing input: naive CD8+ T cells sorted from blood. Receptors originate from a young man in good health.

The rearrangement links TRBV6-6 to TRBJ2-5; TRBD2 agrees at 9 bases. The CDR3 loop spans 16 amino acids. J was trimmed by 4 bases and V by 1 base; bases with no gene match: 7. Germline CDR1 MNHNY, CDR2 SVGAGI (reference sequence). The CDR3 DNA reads TGTGCCAGCAGTTACTACCTAGCGGGGAATGGAGAGACCCAGTACTTC. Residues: CASSYYLAGNGETQYF.

CDR3 sequence reads: CASGSPAGVNTEAFF. CDR3 coding DNA: TGTGCCAGCGGAAGTCCCGCCGGGGTTAACACTGAAGCTTTCTTT. The chain recombines TRBV6-5 with TRBJ1-1; D not resolved. The CDR3 is 15 residues long. Trimming cost V 8 bases and J 2 bases, with 18 bases left between them. The germline gives CDR1 MNHEY, CDR2 SVGAGI.

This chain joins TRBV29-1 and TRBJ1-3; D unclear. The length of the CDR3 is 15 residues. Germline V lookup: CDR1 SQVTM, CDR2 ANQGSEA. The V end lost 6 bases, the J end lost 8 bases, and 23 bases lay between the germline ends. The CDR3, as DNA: TGCAGCGTGGCCGGCTCTGAAGTCTCGGCTGACACCATATATTTT. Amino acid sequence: CSVAGSEVSADTIYF.

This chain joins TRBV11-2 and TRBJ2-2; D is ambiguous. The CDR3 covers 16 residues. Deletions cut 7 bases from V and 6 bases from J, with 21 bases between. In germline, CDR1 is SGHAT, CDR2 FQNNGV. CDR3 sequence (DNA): TGTGCCAGCACTACTCTTAGAACCCGCAACGCCGGGGAGCTGTTTTTT. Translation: CASTTLRTRNAGELFF.

The CDR3 sequence is CSVMRRAGGTDTQYF. In nucleotides, the CDR3 is TGCAGCGTTATGAGACGAGCGGGAGGAACAGATACGCAGTATTTT. This rearrangement joins TRBV29-1 to TRBJ2-3, with TRBD2 matching over 9 bases. The CDR3 runs to 15 residues. CDR1 and CDR2 (germline): SQVTM, ANQGSEA. The V and J ends lost 5 bases and 3 bases, in that order; junction bases with no gene match: 9.